The 8 T cell receptor beta chains in this list originate from one sample, sequenced in a study of chemoradiotherapy in HPV16-positive cancers. Data came from immunoSEQ multiplex PCR; TCRdb stores just in-frame clones and leaves some out. The data hold 9,000 to 10,000 clones, with around 81% observed a single time. This specimen was blood, taken from a patient who underwent chemoradiotherapy. The receptors originated from a human donor with HPV-associated anogenital cancer.

Comments on this clone: One end of the junction does not line up with germline, which may come from a read error. The chain is built from TRBV6-1 and TRBJ2-7; D call uncertain. Germline CDR1 reads MNHNS; CDR2 reads SASEGT. The CDR3 consists of 13 residues. CDR3 coding DNA: TGTGCCAGCAGTGAATTGCCTTTTGCAAGGGAACACTTC. Its translation: CASSELPFAREHF.

The chain carries TRBV5-6 and TRBJ2-5; perhaps TRBD1 as D (6 bases). Trimming pared 1 base from V and 9 bases from J, leaving 13 bases between. The CDR3 is 13 amino acids. Germline CDR1 and CDR2: SGHDT and YYEEEE. This chain's CDR3 is CASSLTGLEAQYF. CDR3 DNA sequence: TGTGCCAGCAGCTTGACAGGGTTGGAGGCCCAGTACTTC.

V is TRBV6-1 and J is TRBJ2-3, with 10 bases that match TRBD2. Germline loops: CDR1 MNHNS, CDR2 SASEGT. The CDR3 spans 15 residues. V lost 10 bases to trimming and J lost 1 base; unmatched junction nucleotides: 8. The CDR3 nucleotides read TGTGCCATCACTTGGACTAGCGGCCGCACAGATACGCAGTATTTT. Translating it yields CAITWTSGRTDTQYF.

The genes are TRBV11-3 and TRBJ2-1, with 9 nucleotides matching TRBD2. The CDR3 length is 15 residues. CDR1 is SGHNT, CDR2 YENEEA, per germline. The ends lost 1 base at V and 2 bases at J; junction bases unmatched: 0. The CDR3 nucleotides are TGTGCCAGCAGCTTAGGGACTAGCGCCTACAATGAGCAGTTCTTC. Residues: CASSLGTSAYNEQFF.

This sequence joins TRBV7-8 and TRBJ2-7; 8 nucleotides align to TRBD2. V lost 4 bases and J lost 4; bases outside the gene matches: 9. The CDR3 sequence is 15 residues long. CDR1 and CDR2 from the germline V gene are SGHVS and FQNEAQ. This chain's CDR3 is CASSSGGVRGYEQYF. The CDR3 nucleotides are TGTGCCAGCAGCTCCGGGGGGGTTAGGGGTTACGAGCAGTACTTC.

This clone was observed a few times. The gene calls are TRBV5-4 and TRBJ1-1; tentative D call: TRBD1 (5 bases). The CDR3 sequence is 15 residues long. V shed 5 bases and J shed 3 bases, with 17 bases lying between them. Per the germline V gene, CDR1 is SGHNT and CDR2 is YYREEE (reference sequence). CDR3 in amino acids: CASRPGLQEDTEAFF. Here the CDR3 DNA reads TGTGCCAGCAGACCGGGACTTCAGGAGGACACTGAAGCTTTCTTT.

V gene TRBV18 combines with J gene TRBJ2-3; D remains ambiguous. V was shortened by 3 bases and J by 2 bases, with 12 bases between the two germline ends. Germline V gives CDR1 KGHSH, CDR2 LQKENI. The CDR3 spans 15 residues. CDR3 amino acids: CASSPRALVTDTQYF. The CDR3 DNA sequence: TGTGCCAGCTCACCCCGGGCGTTGGTCACAGATACGCAGTATTTT.

Only a few counts were recorded for this clone. The chain has TRBV5-1 and TRBJ2-5; tentatively, D is TRBD2 (5 bases). Trimming stripped 2 bases from V and 5 bases from J, with 13 bases between. CDR3 length: 14 amino acids. Looked up from germline, CDR1 is SGHRS and CDR2 is YFSETQ. The CDR3 is CASSLDVGSETQYF. Written as DNA, the CDR3 is TGCGCCAGCAGCTTAGATGTGGGGAGCGAGACCCAGTACTTC.